This T cell receptor beta chain was sequenced in a study of tumor-infiltrating lymphocytes in localized non-small cell lung cancer. Across the whole study: Tumor tissue and non-adjacent uninvolved lung came from each patient.

The CDR3 runs to 12 residues. Germline assignment: CDR1 MNHNS and CDR2 SASEGT. The V end lost 2 bases, the J end lost 6 bases, and 8 bases lay between the germline ends. Concerning this clone itself: Its antigen is undetermined.

Profiled with immunoSEQ multiplex PCR; TCRdb holds only in-frame clones, not every one. The sample lists about 9,700 clones; around 80% were seen once. Points from the study as a whole: Available tissue quantity limited TCR sequencing to a patient subset. Tumors had more T cell infiltration than uninvolved lung, per TCRbeta sequencing and CD3 counts. Immunotypes IM1 and IM2 had similar TCR-derived T-cell fractions.

The receptor was derived from a human donor with non-small cell lung cancer. The chain employs TRBV6-1 and TRBJ2-7; possible D gene TRBD2, 6 bases. Sequences were obtained from lung tumor tissue. CDR3: CASSERGGEQYF. The CDR3 DNA is TGTGCCAGCAGTGAAAGGGGAGGCGAGCAGTACTTC.